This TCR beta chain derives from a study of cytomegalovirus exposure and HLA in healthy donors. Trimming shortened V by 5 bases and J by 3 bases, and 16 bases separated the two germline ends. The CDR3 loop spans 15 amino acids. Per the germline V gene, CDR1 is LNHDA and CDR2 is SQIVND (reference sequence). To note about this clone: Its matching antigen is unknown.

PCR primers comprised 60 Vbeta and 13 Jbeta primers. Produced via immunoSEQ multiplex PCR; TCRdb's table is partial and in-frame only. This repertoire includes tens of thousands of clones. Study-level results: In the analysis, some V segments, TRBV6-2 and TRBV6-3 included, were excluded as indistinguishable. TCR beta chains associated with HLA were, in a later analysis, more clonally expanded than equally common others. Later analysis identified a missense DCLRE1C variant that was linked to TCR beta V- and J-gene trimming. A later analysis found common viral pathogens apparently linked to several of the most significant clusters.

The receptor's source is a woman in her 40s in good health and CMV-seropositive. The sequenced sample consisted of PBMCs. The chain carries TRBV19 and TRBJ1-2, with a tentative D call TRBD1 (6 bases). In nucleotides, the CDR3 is TGTGCCAGTAGTGGCCGGACAGATCAAGACTATGGCTACACCTTC. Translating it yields CASSGRTDQDYGYTF. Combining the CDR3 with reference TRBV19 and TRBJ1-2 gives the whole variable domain DGGITQSPKYLFRKEGQNVTLSCEQNLNHDAMYWYRQDPGQGLRLIYYSQIVNDFQKGDIAEGYSVSREKKESFPLTVTSAQKNPTAFYLCASSGRTDQDYGYTFGSGTRLTVV.